These 22 T cell receptor beta chains share one sample of origin, sequenced in a study of shared clonotypes between healthy human individuals. The method was immunoSEQ multiplex PCR; TCRdb's version includes in-frame clones alone and lacks a portion of them. The sample records under 850,000 clones, 90% to 95% being singletons. CD8 cells classed as naive were CD45RO-negative and positively selected for CCR7, excluding terminally differentiated effector memory CD45RA+ cells. Material: naive CD8+ T cells sorted from blood. Source of these receptors: a man aged 30 to 39 in good health.

The chain uses TRBV19 and TRBJ1-5; 8 nucleotides agree with TRBD1. From germline, CDR1 is LNHDA and CDR2 SQIVND (reference sequence). CDR3 length: 16 residues. Trimming at V came to 3 bases and at J to 10 bases, leaving 14 bases not matched to a gene. In DNA, the CDR3 is TGTGCCAGTAGTATTACCCTCCGGACAGGGAGCTTACCCCAGCATTTT. Encoded protein: CASSITLRTGSLPQHF.

The gene calls are TRBV7-9 and TRBJ1-1; no firm D call. CDR1 is SEHNR and CDR2 is FQNEAQ in the germline V gene (reference sequence). The length of the CDR3 is 14 residues. Trimming took off 5 bases at V and 4 bases at J, with 14 bases between the two ends. The CDR3 sequence: CASSEGDWGTEAFF. CDR3 nucleotide sequence: TGTGCCAGCAGCGAAGGAGATTGGGGCACTGAAGCTTTCTTT.

The chain employs TRBV5-1 and TRBJ2-7; TRBD1 is a possible D gene (6 bases). Per the germline V gene, CDR1 is SGHRS and CDR2 is YFSETQ. The CDR3 has 15 residues. The V end lost 4 bases, the J end lost 7 bases, and 21 bases lay between the germline ends. CDR3: CASSLAGAYREEQYF. The CDR3 nucleotides are TGCGCCAGCAGCCTTGCAGGGGCCTACAGGGAAGAGCAGTACTTC. Full variable domain (missing parts from reference TRBV5-1 and TRBJ2-7): KAGVTQTPRYLIKTRGQQVTLSCSPISGHRSVSWYQQTPGQGLQFLFEYFSETQRNKGNFPGRFSGRQFSNSRSEMNVSTLELGDSALYLCASSLAGAYREEQYFGPGTRLTVT.

The chain recombines TRBV18 with TRBJ2-5; 9 nucleotides line up with TRBD2. Germline assignment: CDR1 KGHSH and CDR2 LQKENI. The junction had 21 bases not matched to a gene; V was cut back by 8 bases and J by 5 bases. The CDR3 extends over 18 amino acids. The CDR3 DNA sequence: TGTGCCAGCCCTCGGGACCCCCTCATAGCGGGAGCTCTGGAGACCCAGTACTTC. Translating it yields CASPRDPLIAGALETQYF. The variable domain in full, with the rest retrieved from reference TRBV18 and TRBJ2-5, is NAGVMQNPRHLVRRRGQEARLRCSPMKGHSHVYWYRQLPEEGLKFMVYLQKENIIDESGMPKERFSAEFPKEGPSILRIQQVVRGDSAAYFCASPRDPLIAGALETQYFGPGTRLLVL.

The chain has TRBV27 and TRBJ2-5; possible D gene TRBD2, 5 bases. The CDR3 has 15 amino acids. V lost 5 bases and J lost 3, with 16 bases in between. Germline assignment: CDR1 MNHEY and CDR2 SMNVEV (reference sequence). CDR3 bases: TGTGCCAGCAGTCCCTGGGGAGCGGTGGAAGAGACCCAGTACTTC. Translated: CASSPWGAVEETQYF.

V and J are TRBV27 and TRBJ2-2; TRBD2 aligns across 7 bases. CDR1 MNHEY and CDR2 SMNVEV come from the germline V gene (reference sequence). Trimming cost V 3 bases and J 3 bases; bases outside gene matches: 4. This CDR3 has 15 amino acids. Written as DNA, the CDR3 is TGTGCCAGCAGTTTTAGGGAGGGCGACACCGGGGAGCTGTTTTTT. This encodes CASSFREGDTGELFF.

The rearrangement uses TRBV5-4 and TRBJ2-1; no clear D. CDR1 is SGHNT, CDR2 YYREEE, per germline (reference sequence). The V and J ends lost 4 bases and 3 bases respectively, with 14 bases between them. This CDR3 comprises 15 residues. CDR3: CASSPMGGDYNEQFF. In DNA, the CDR3 is TGTGCCAGCAGCCCCATGGGTGGGGACTACAATGAGCAGTTCTTC.

As regards this clone: Other DNA sequences from this sample encode an identical CDR3 as well. This chain connects TRBV7-2 to TRBJ2-7, with a tentative D call TRBD1 (5 bases). This CDR3 has 13 amino acids. Germline V gives CDR1 SGHTA, CDR2 FQGNSA. Trimming pared 3 bases from V and 3 bases from J, leaving 9 bases between. The DNA for the CDR3 is TGTGCCAGCAGCTTGAACAGGCACTACGAGCAGTACTTC. Translated, it gives CASSLNRHYEQYF.

J is TRBJ2-1 and V is TRBV19, with D uncertain. Germline CDR1 reads LNHDA; CDR2 reads SQIVND (reference sequence). V lost 3 bases, J lost 3 bases, and 6 bases lay in between. The length of the CDR3 is 13 residues. In DNA form, the CDR3 reads TGTGCCAGTAGTATGGGTATCTACAATGAGCAGTTCTTC. Protein: CASSMGIYNEQFF.

The CDR3 DNA sequence: TGTGCCTGGAGTTATGACGGGACTAATGAAAAACTGTTTTTT. It specifies CAWSYDGTNEKLFF. J is TRBJ1-4 and V is TRBV30; D is undetermined. V dropped 2 bases and J dropped 2 bases, with 9 bases sitting between them. Germline CDR1 GTSNPN, CDR2 SVGIG (reference sequence). The CDR3 length is 14 residues.

The V call is TRBV15, the J call TRBJ1-5; a possible D gene is TRBD1 (5 bases). Germline V gene lookup returns CDR1 LNHNV and CDR2 YYDKDF (reference sequence). This CDR3 spans 15 amino acids. Deletions cut 5 bases from V and 5 bases from J, with 16 bases between. CDR3 sequence (DNA): TGTGCCACCAGCCCCGGGGCTCTGGAGTATCAGCCCCAGCATTTT. It yields the protein CATSPGALEYQPQHF.

This clone was picked up one time. The chain carries TRBV7-9 and TRBJ2-3, with 9 bases matching TRBD1. From germline, CDR1 is SEHNR and CDR2 FQNEAQ (reference sequence). V trimming: 4 bases; J trimming: 4 bases; junction bases outside the gene matches: 18. The CDR3 runs to 19 residues. CDR3 DNA sequence: TGTGCCAGCAGCTCCACGGGGGCGGGGGACAGGGAACAAGCAGATACGCAGTATTTT. Translated, it gives CASSSTGAGDREQADTQYF.

The chain is built from TRBV29-1 and TRBJ2-1; TRBD2 is a possible D gene (7 bases). The V end lost 7 bases, the J end lost 12 bases, and 16 bases lay between the germline ends. This CDR3 has 11 amino acids. The germline CDR1 and CDR2 sequences are SQVTM and ANQGSEA. The CDR3, as DNA: TGCAGCGGGGACTGGGGGGGCTGGCAGTTCTTC. Translating it yields CSGDWGGWQFF.

This CDR3 reads CASSQDTTVGGNTIYF. The CDR3 DNA reads TGCGCCAGCAGCCAAGATACTACAGTTGGTGGAAACACCATATATTTT. The chain combines TRBV4-3 with TRBJ1-3; D is uncertain. V lost 0 bases to trimming and J lost 3 bases, with 12 bases between them. The CDR3 consists of 16 residues. The germline CDR1 and CDR2 sequences are LGHNA and YSLEER.

This clone was counted a single time. V usage is TRBV14 and J usage is TRBJ2-7; 9 nucleotides line up with TRBD2. The V and J ends lost 4 bases and 1 base, in that order; junction bases with no gene match: 2. CDR1 is SGHDN, CDR2 FVKESK, per germline. The CDR3 length is 14 residues. CDR3 sequence: CASSRGLASYEQYF. CDR3 nucleotides: TGTGCCAGCAGCCGGGGACTAGCTTCCTACGAGCAGTACTTC.

The chain carries TRBV28 and TRBJ2-7; 10 nucleotides align to TRBD1. The J segment lost 6 bases and the V segment lost 3 bases, leaving 5 bases of the junction unmatched. The CDR3 consists of 14 residues. Germline CDR1 reads MDHEN; CDR2 reads SYDVKM. The CDR3 sequence is CASSFPGTGAEQYF. CDR3 in DNA: TGTGCCAGCAGTTTTCCCGGGACAGGGGCCGAGCAGTACTTC.

This chain links TRBV9 with TRBJ1-2, with D uncertain. V was pared by 7 bases and J by 4 bases, with 11 bases between. The V gene's germline CDR1 is SGDLS and CDR2 YYNGEE. The CDR3 contains 12 residues. The DNA for the CDR3 is TGTGCCAGCCGCTCCCGGGGCTATGGCTACACCTTC. This translates into CASRSRGYGYTF. Full variable domain (remainder filled in from reference TRBV9 and TRBJ1-2): DSGVTQTPKHLITATGQRVTLRCSPRSGDLSVYWYQQSLDQGLQFLIQYYNGEERAKGNILERFSAQQFPDLHSELNLSSLELGDSALYFCASRSRGYGYTFGSGTRLTVV.

The chain joins TRBV7-9 to TRBJ2-7, with a tentative D call TRBD1 (6 bases). V shed 4 bases and J shed 7 bases, with 17 bases lying between them. Germline CDR1 SEHNR, CDR2 FQNEAQ (reference sequence). CDR3 length equals 14 residues. The CDR3 DNA reads TGTGCCAGCAGCTCGCAGACAGGATGGGTGGAGCAGTACTTC. It encodes CASSSQTGWVEQYF.

V and J are TRBV6-1 and TRBJ2-2, with D possibly called TRBD1 or TRBD2 (6 bases each). CDR1 is MNHNS and CDR2 is SASEGT in the germline V gene. The CDR3 totals 15 residues. The V and J ends lost 2 bases and 5 bases respectively, with 12 bases between them. DNA of the CDR3: TGTGCCAGCAGTGAACGGGGGCCAATGACCGGGGAGCTGTTTTTT. As protein: CASSERGPMTGELFF.

This clone was counted a single time. The chain combines TRBV9 with TRBJ2-5; D unclear. Germline CDR1 is SGDLS and CDR2 is YYNGEE. CDR3 length: 13 residues. Trimming pared 3 bases from V and 0 bases from J, leaving 6 bases between. CDR3 DNA: TGTGCCAGCAGCGAAGCGAACCAAGAGACCCAGTACTTC. Its protein is CASSEANQETQYF.

The V gene is TRBV11-1, the J gene TRBJ1-5; 7 bases are shared with TRBD1. Germline trimming cut 5 bases from V and 7 bases from J; bases unmatched to any gene: 11. The germline gives CDR1 SGHAT, CDR2 FQDESV (reference sequence). The CDR3 is made up of 15 amino acids. CDR3 nucleotides: TGTGCCAGCAGCCAGTCGGAGACAGGGACGCAGCCCCAGCATTTT. Encoded protein: CASSQSETGTQPQHF.

The genes are TRBV7-9 and TRBJ1-5; TRBD1 matches at 8 bases. The CDR3 totals 15 residues. Germline V lookup: CDR1 SEHNR, CDR2 FQNEAQ (reference sequence). After removal of 3 bases from V and 2 bases from J, the junction contained 3 bases not matched to a gene. CDR3 DNA: TGTGCCAGCAGCTTCGGACAGGGCGGCAATCAGCCCCAGCATTTT. Its protein product is CASSFGQGGNQPQHF.